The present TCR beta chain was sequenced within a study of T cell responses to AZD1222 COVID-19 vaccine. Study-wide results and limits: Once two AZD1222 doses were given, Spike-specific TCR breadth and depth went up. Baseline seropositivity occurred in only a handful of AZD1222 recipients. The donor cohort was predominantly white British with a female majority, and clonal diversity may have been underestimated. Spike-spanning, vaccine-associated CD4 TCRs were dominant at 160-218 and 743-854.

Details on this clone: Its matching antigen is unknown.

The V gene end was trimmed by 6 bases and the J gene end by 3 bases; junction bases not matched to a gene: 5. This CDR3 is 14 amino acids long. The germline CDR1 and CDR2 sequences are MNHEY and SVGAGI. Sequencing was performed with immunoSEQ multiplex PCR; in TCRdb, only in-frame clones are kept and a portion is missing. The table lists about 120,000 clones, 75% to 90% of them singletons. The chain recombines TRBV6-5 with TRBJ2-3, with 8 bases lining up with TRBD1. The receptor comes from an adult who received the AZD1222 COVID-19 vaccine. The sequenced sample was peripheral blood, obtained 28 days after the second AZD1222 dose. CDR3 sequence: CASRTGASTDTQYF. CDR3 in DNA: TGTGCCAGCAGGACAGGGGCGTCGACAGATACGCAGTATTTT.